This passage covers 5 T cell receptor beta chains from one sample sequenced in a study of T cells in Graves' hyperthyroidism and ophthalmopathy. TCR beta CDR3 regions were amplified from RNA. HTBI primers were used for first-round RT-PCR of the TCR CDR3. Using its own MiXCR run on the multiplex PCR reads, TCRdb lists one record per CDR3 protein. The sample has hundreds of thousands of distinct CDR3 sequences, 12% to 15% seen once. The sequenced sample consisted of blood. All receptors derive from a woman in her late teens or twenties with Graves' hyperthyroidism.

V is TRBV28 and J is TRBJ2-7, with 8 positions matching TRBD1. The germline gives CDR1 MDHEN, CDR2 SYDVKM. Trimming cost V 5 bases and J 6 bases; bases outside gene matches: 9. This CDR3 is 14 amino acids long. As DNA, the CDR3 is TGTGCCAGCAGTCCCTGGACAGGGCACGGCGAGCAGTACTTC. Translating it yields CASSPWTGHGEQYF.

This clonotype was found many times. The rearrangement links TRBV18 to TRBJ2-3; D gene unclear. Germline CDR1 reads KGHSH; CDR2 reads LQKENI. The CDR3 sequence is 16 residues long. V lost 2 bases, J lost 2 bases, and 14 bases lay in between. CDR3 residues: CASSPVPRPPTDTQYF. The CDR3 bases are TGTGCCAGCTCACCAGTTCCTAGACCCCCCACAGATACGCAGTATTTT.

This clonotype has ten or more counts. The chain has TRBV2 and TRBJ2-2; 15 bases align to TRBD2. The germline V gene has CDR1 SNHLY and CDR2 FYNNEI. Germline trimming cut 5 bases from V and 3 bases from J; bases unmatched to any gene: 10. The CDR3 has 19 amino acids. The CDR3, as DNA: TGTGCCAGCAGTCCCTTCGGACTAGCGGGAGGGCAAGACACCGGGGAGCTGTTTTTT. Translating it yields CASSPFGLAGGQDTGELFF.

This clonotype has a count of ten or more. V gene TRBV5-1 combines with J gene TRBJ2-7; TRBD1 might be the D (5 bases). V was cut by 0 bases and J by 2 bases, with 12 bases left in between. CDR3 length: 15 residues. The germline V gene encodes CDR1 SGHRS and CDR2 YFSETQ. This CDR3 is CASSLVGVTTYEQYF. For the CDR3, the DNA is TGCGCCAGCAGCTTGGTAGGGGTTACCACCTACGAGCAGTACTTC.

The sample holds a few counts of this clonotype. The rearrangement joins TRBV20-1 to TRBJ2-1; D may be TRBD2 (6 bases). Germline V gene data show CDR1 as DFQATT and CDR2 as SNEGSKA (reference sequence). The V and J ends lost 5 bases and 3 bases respectively, with 14 bases between them. This CDR3 region has 14 residues. CDR3 region: CSAPSVWDYNEQFF. The DNA for the CDR3 is TGCAGTGCTCCTAGCGTTTGGGACTACAATGAGCAGTTCTTC.